This T cell receptor (beta chain) was retrieved from a study of blood T cell repertoires in COVID-19. Study in general: The study drew acute and convalescent COVID-19 samples from the United States, Italy and Spain. T cells, B-cell-depleted T cells, or PBMCs provided the cDNA or gDNA that served as material.

V was shortened by 1 base and J by 1 base, with 11 bases between the two germline ends. CDR3 length: 15 amino acids. Germline CDR1 and CDR2: LGHNA and YSLEER. Authors' data handling: Reference gene primer amplification gave estimated nucleated cell counts. Clones were sequenced by immunoSEQ multiplex PCR, and TCRdb holds only the in-frame ones, with some missing. The V and J calls and clone size were taken over from that table, and D and trimming were inferred from the DNA. The table shows under 200,000 clones, with roughly 90% occurring only once. This clonotype was obtained from a man aged 50 to 60 with acute or convalescent COVID-19. Sequenced: peripheral blood. J is TRBJ2-7 and V is TRBV4-3; possibly TRBD1 for D (6 bases). CDR3 protein: CASSQGLGGSYEQYV. CDR3 DNA: TGCGCCAGCAGCCAAGGTTTAGGGGGATCCTACGAGCAGTACGTC.